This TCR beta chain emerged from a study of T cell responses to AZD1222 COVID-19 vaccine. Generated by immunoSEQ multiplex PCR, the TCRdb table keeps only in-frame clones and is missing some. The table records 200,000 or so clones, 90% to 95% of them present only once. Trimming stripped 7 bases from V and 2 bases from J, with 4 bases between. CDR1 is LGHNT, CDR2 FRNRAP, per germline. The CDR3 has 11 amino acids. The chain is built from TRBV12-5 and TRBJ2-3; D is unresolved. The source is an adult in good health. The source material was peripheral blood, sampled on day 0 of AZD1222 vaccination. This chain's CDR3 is CASAVTDTQYF. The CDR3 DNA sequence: TGTGCTAGTGCCGTCACAGATACGCAGTATTTT.